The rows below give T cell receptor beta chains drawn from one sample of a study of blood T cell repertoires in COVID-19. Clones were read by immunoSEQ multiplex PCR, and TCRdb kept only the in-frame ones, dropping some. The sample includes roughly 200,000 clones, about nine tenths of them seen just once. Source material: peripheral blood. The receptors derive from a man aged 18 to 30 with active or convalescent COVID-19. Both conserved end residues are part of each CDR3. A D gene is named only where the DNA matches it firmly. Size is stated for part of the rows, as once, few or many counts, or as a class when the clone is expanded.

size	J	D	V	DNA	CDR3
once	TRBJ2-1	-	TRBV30	TGTGCCTGGAGTGGTGGGACACTTAACTACAATGAGCAGTTCTTC	CAWSGGTLNYNEQFF
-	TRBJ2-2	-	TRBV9	TGTGCCAGCCGAGGTACCGGGGAGCTGTTTTTT	CASRGTGELFF
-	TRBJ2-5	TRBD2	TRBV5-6	TGTGCCAGCAGCTTGATTACTAGCGGGAGGCCGAGGGAGACCCAGTACTTC	CASSLITSGRPRETQYF
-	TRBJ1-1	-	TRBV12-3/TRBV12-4	TGTGCCAGCAGCATGAACACTGAAGCTTTCTTT	CASSMNTEAFF
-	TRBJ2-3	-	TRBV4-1	TGCGCCAGCAGCCAAGCACACGGGACTCGGGCACGAGATACGCAGTATTTT	CASSQAHGTRARDTQYF
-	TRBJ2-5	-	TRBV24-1	TGTGCCACCAGTGATTTCTACGGGGTAGAGACCCAGTACTTC	CATSDFYGVETQYF
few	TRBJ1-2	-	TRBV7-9	TGTGCCAGCAGAGAGAGCGCAGGGCTTGGCTACACCTTC	CASRESAGLGYTF
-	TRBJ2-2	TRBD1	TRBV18	TGTGCCAGCTCACCCTCTAGACAGGGATCCGGGGAGCTGTTTTTT	CASSPSRQGSGELFF
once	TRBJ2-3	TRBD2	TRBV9	TGTGCCAGCAGCGCATCTAGCGGACCGCCAGATACGCAGTATTTT	CASSASSGPPDTQYF
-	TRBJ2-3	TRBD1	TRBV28	TGTGCCAGCAGTGGGACAGGGTTTGACACAGATACGCAGTATTTT	CASSGTGFDTDTQYF
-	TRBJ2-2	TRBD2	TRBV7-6	TGTGCCAGCAGCTTAGGACTAGCGGGACTAAACTCCGGGGAGCTGTTTTTT	CASSLGLAGLNSGELFF
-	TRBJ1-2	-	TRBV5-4	TGTGCCAGCAGCCCGGAGGGGTATGGCTACACCTTC	CASSPEGYGYTF
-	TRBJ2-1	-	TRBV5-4	TGTGCCAGCAGACCCGCGGGACGGACCCACAATGAGCAGTTCTTC	CASRPAGRTHNEQFF
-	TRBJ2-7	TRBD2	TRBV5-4	TGTGCCAGCAGCTCCGCGGGGGGTCCCTACGAGCAGTACTTC	CASSSAGGPYEQYF
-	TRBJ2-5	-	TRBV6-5	TGTGCCAGCACCCCTGGAGGGATTCAAGAGACCCAGTACTTC	CASTPGGIQETQYF
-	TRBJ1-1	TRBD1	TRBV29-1	TGCAGTGTCAGAGAGGGGGCAACTGAAGCTTTCTTT	CSVREGATEAFF
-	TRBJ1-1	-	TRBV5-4	TGTGCCAGCAGCTTGGGACAGACCTTGAACACTGAAGCTTTCTTT	CASSLGQTLNTEAFF
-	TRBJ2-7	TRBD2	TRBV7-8	TGTGCCAGCAGCTTAAGAGAAGCGGGAAACTCCTACGAGCAGTACTTC	CASSLREAGNSYEQYF
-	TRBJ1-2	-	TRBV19	TGTGCCAGTAGTTCCCGGACAGAAAACTATGGCTACACCTTC	CASSSRTENYGYTF
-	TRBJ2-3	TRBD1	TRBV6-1	TGTGCCAGCAGCGAAGGGGGCGGATCAGATACGCAGTATTTT	CASSEGGGSDTQYF
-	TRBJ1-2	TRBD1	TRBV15	TGTGCCACCAGCAGAGGGACAGGGGTACTCTATGGCTACACCTTC	CATSRGTGVLYGYTF
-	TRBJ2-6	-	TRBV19	TGTGCCAGTAGTCTCAGGGGAACTGGGGCCAACGTCCTGACTTTC	CASSLRGTGANVLTF
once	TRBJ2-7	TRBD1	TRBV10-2	TGCGCCAGCAGTTATCCCCAGGACAGGGCGTCCTACGAGCAGTACTTC	CASSYPQDRASYEQYF
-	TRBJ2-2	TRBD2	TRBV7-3	TGTGCCAGCAGCCAAGCTAGGACTAGCGGGAACACCGGGGAGCTGTTTTTT	CASSQARTSGNTGELFF
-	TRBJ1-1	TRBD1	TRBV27	TGTGCCAGCAGGCGGGGACAGGTGAACACTGAAGCTTTCTTT	CASRRGQVNTEAFF
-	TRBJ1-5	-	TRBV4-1	TGCGCCAGCAGCCAAGAGAGGGCAGATTATAGCAATCAGCCCCAGCATTTT	CASSQERADYSNQPQHF
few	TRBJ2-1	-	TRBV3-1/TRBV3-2	TGTGCCAGCAGCCACCCTGATTCGGGGGTGGTGAATGAGCAGTTCTTC	CASSHPDSGVVNEQFF
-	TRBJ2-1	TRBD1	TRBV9	TGTGCCAGCAGCGTAGGGAGTCGGGACAGGATATACAATGAGCAGTTCTTC	CASSVGSRDRIYNEQFF
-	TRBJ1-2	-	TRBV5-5	TGTGCCAGCAGCTTCACCAGGGACTCTGGCTACACCTTC	CASSFTRDSGYTF
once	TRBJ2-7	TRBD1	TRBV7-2	TGTGCCAGCAGCCCGGACAGGGCCCACTACGAGCAGTACTTC	CASSPDRAHYEQYF
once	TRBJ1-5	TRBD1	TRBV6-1	TGTGCCAGCAGTGTTCAGACAGGGAGTGGCAATCAGCCCCAGCATTTT	CASSVQTGSGNQPQHF
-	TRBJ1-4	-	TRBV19	TGTGCCAGTAGTACCACGGGGGAGAGGGATGAAAAACTGTTTTTT	CASSTTGERDEKLFF
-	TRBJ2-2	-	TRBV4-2	TGTGCCAGCAGCCCCCGAGGGGGTGGAATAACCGGGGAGCTGTTTTTT	CASSPRGGGITGELFF
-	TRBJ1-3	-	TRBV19	TGTGCCAGTAAACAGGGCTACTCTGGAAACACCATATATTTT	CASKQGYSGNTIYF
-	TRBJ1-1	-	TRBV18	TGTGCCAGCTCACGGGGGGTCGGAGGGGAGGCTGAAGCTTTCTTT	CASSRGVGGEAEAFF
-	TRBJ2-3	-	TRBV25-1	TGTGCCAGCAGTGACTCAGATACGCAGTATTTT	CASSDSDTQYF
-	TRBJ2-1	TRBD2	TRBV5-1	TGCGCCAGCAGCTTGGGTCTAGCGGGAGCAGGGCAGTTCTTC	CASSLGLAGAGQFF
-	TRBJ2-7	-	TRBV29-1	TGCAGCGTGGCCCCCGGGTCTAGATACGAGCAGTACTTC	CSVAPGSRYEQYF
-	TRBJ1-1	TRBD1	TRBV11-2	TGTGCCAGCAGCCGAAGGTACGACAGGGGAGACACTGAAGCTTTCTTT	CASSRRYDRGDTEAFF
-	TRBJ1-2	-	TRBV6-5	TGTGCCAGCAGTCCTAGCTCTAACTATGGCTACACCTTC	CASSPSSNYGYTF
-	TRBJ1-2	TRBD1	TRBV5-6	TGTGCCAGCAGCCTGGGGGACAGGTACTCCTATGGCTACACCTTC	CASSLGDRYSYGYTF
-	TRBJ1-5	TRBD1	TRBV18	TGTGCCAGCTCAAGGGACAGAAATCAGCCCCAGCATTTT	CASSRDRNQPQHF
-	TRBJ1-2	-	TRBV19	TGTGCCAGTAGTATACAGGGGAGCCATGGCTACACCTTC	CASSIQGSHGYTF
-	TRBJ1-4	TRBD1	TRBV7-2	TGTGCCAGCAGCTTAGCGACGACAGGGGAAAAACTGTTTTTT	CASSLATTGEKLFF
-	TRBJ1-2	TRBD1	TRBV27	TGTGCCAGCAGTTTGAAAGGTCCCGGGACAGGTCCAACTAACTATGGCTACACCTTC	CASSLKGPGTGPTNYGYTF